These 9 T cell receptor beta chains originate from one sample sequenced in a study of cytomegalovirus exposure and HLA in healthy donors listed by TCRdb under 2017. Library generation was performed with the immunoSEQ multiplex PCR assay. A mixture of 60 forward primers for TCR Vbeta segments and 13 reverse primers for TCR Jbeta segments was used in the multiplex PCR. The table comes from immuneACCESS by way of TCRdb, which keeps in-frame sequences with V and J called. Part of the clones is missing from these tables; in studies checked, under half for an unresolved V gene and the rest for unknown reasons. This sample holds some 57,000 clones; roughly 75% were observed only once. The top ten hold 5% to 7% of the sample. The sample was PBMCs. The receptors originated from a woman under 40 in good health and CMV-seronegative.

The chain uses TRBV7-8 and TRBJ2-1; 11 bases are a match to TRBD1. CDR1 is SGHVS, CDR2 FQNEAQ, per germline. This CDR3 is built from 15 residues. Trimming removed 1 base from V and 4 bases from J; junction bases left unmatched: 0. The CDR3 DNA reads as TGTGCCAGCAGCTTAGGGGACAGGGGGTACAATGAGCAGTTCTTC. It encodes CASSLGDRGYNEQFF.

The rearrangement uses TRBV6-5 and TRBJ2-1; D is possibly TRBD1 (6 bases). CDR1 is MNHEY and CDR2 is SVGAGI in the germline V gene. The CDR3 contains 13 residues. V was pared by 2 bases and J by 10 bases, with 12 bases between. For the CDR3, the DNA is TGTGCCAGCAGTTACCGAACAGGGTTGGAGCAGTTCTTC. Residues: CASSYRTGLEQFF.

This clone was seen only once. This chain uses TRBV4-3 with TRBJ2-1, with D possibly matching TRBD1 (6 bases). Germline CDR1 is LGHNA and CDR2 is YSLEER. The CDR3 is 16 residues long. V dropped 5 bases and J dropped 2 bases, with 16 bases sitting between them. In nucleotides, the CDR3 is TGCGCCAGCAGCAACCGGGACACCGATCCCTACAATGAGCAGTTCTTC. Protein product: CASSNRDTDPYNEQFF.

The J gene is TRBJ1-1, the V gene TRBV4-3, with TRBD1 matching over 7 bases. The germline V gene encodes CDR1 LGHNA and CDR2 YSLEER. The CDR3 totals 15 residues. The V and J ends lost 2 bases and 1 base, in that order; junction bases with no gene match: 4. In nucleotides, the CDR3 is TGCGCCAGCAGCCAACGTCCAGGGGGGAACACTGAAGCTTTCTTT. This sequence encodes CASSQRPGGNTEAFF.

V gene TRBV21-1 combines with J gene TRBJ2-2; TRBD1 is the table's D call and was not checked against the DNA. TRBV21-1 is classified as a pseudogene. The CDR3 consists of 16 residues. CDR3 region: CASSKEGRMRPGELFF. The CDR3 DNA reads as TGTGCCAGCAGCAAAGAGGGGCGGATGAGGCCCGGGGAGCTGTTTTTT.

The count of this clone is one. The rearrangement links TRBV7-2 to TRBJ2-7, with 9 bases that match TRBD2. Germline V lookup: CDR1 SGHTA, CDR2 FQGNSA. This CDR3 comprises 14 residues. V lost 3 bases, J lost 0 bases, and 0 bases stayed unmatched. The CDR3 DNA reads TGTGCCAGCAGCTTTAGCGGGAGCTCCTACGAGCAGTACTTC. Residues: CASSFSGSSYEQYF.

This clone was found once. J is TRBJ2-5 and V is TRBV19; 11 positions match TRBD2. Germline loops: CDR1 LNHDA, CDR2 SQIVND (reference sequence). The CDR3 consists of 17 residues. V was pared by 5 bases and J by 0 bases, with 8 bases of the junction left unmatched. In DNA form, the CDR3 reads TGTGCCAGTAGTCCCCTTACGACTAGCGGGAACCAAGAGACCCAGTACTTC. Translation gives CASSPLTTSGNQETQYF.

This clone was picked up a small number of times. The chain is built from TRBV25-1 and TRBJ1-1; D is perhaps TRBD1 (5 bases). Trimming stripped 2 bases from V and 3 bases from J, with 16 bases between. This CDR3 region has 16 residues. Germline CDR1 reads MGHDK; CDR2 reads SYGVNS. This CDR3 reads CASSEGAGYKDTEAFF. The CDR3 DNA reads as TGTGCCAGCAGTGAAGGGGCGGGATATAAGGACACTGAAGCTTTCTTT.

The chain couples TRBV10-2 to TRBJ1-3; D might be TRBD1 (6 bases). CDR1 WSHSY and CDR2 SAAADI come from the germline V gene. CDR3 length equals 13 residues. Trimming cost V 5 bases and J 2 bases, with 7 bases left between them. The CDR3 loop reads CASSPGAGNTIYF. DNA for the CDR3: TGCGCCAGCAGTCCAGGGGCTGGAAACACCATATATTTT.